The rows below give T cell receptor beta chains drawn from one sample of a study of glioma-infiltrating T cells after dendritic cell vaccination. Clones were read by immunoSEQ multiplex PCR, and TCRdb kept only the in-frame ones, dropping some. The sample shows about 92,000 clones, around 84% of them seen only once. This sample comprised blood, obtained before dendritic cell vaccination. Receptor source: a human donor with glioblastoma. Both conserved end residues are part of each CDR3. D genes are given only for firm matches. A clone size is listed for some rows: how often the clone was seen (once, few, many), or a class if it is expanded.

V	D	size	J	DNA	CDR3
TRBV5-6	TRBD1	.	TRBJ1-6	TGTGCCAGCAGCCCTTGGGGACAGGGGGCGAGTTCACCCCTCCACTTT	CASSPWGQGASSPLHF
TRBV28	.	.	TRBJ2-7	TGTGCCAGCAGTTTACCCTACTACGAGCAGTACTTC	CASSLPYYEQYF
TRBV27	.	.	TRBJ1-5	TGTGCCAGCAGTTTAGTTCAGGGCCAGCCCCAGCATTTT	CASSLVQGQPQHF
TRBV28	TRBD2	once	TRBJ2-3	TGTGCCAGCAGTTTTTCTAGCGGGGTAACAGATACGCAGTATTTT	CASSFSSGVTDTQYF
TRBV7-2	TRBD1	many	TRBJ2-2	TGTGCCAGCAGCAGACAGGGGCGGAACACCGGGGAGCTGTTTTTT	CASSRQGRNTGELFF
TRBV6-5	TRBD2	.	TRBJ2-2	TGTGCCAGCAGTTCCGGGACTAGCGGGGGGAGCCGGGAGCTGTTTTTT	CASSSGTSGGSRELFF
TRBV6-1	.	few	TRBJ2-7	TGTGCCAGCAGTGGCGGTTACACCTACGAGCAGTACTTC	CASSGGYTYEQYF
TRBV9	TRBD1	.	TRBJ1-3	TGTGCCAGCAGCGCCCTAGGCATTCCGGGACAGGGCTCTGGAAACACCATATATTTT	CASSALGIPGQGSGNTIYF
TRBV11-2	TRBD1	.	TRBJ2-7	TGTGCCAGCAGCTTATCCCCGGACAGGGAAACCTACGAGCAGTACTTC	CASSLSPDRETYEQYF
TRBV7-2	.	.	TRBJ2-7	TGTGCCAGCAGCCACGGACAGAACCTAAACTACGAGCAGTACTTC	CASSHGQNLNYEQYF
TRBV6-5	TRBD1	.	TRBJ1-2	TGTGCCAGCAGCCAACCCGGGACAGTGCCGACTTGGGCCTTC	CASSQPGTVPTWAF
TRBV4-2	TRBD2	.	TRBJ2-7	TGTGCCAGCAGCCAAGTGATCGGGACTAGCGGATACGAGCAGTACTTC	CASSQVIGTSGYEQYF
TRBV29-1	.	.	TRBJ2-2	TGCAGCGTCATAGGGGGAGGGCCGGGCACCGGGGAGCTGTTTTTT	CSVIGGGPGTGELFF
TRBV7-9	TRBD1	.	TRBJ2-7	TGTGCCAGCAGCTTAATTGAGACAGGGGGGACCTACGAGCAGTACTTC	CASSLIETGGTYEQYF
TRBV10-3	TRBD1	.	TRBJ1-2	TGTGCCATCAGGGGATGGGACAGACTTACTGGCTATGGCTACACCTTC	CAIRGWDRLTGYGYTF
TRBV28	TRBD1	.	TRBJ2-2	TGTGCCAGCAGTTTAAGGGACAGAGACACCGGGGAGCTGTTTTTT	CASSLRDRDTGELFF
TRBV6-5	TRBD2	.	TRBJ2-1	TGTGCCAGCAGTGGTTCGAGCGGGGGCCCCAATGAGCAGTTCTTC	CASSGSSGGPNEQFF
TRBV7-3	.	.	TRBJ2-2	TGTGCCAGCAGCCCGGACAGCGGGGAGCTGTTTTTT	CASSPDSGELFF
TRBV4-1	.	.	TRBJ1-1	TGCGCCAGGCAAAGAAGAGAGAACACTGAAGCTTTCTTT	CARQRRENTEAFF
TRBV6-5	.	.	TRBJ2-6	TGTGCCGCCCAGGTTTCATCTGGGGCCAACGTCCTGACTTTC	CAAQVSSGANVLTF
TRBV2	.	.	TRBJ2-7	TGTGCCAGCAGTGGCATAGGCGGGGAACCGGTCGAGCAGTACTTC	CASSGIGGEPVEQYF
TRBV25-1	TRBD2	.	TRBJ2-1	TGTGCCAGCAGTGAAACCCCTAGCGGGGACAATGAGCAGTTCTTC	CASSETPSGDNEQFF
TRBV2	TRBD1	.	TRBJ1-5	TGTGCCAGCAGCCCCGACAGGGGCGATCAGCCCCAGCATTTT	CASSPDRGDQPQHF
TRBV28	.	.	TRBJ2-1	TGTGCCAGCAACGACCCGACAGACCACAATGAGCAGTTCTTC	CASNDPTDHNEQFF
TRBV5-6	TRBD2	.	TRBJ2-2	TGTGCCAGCAGCCGGGACCAGCGGGGGTACACCGGGGAGCTGTTTTTT	CASSRDQRGYTGELFF
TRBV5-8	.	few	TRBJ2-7	TGTGCCAGCAGCCCCCGGACAGCACTATGGGGGGAGCAGTACTTC	CASSPRTALWGEQYF
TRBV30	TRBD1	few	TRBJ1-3	TGTGCCTGGAGTCAGGACAGGGTGGGCGGAAACACCATATATTTT	CAWSQDRVGGNTIYF
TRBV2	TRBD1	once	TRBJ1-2	TGTGCCAGCATCCCAGTGGGTCGGGACAGAGTATATGGCTACACCTTC	CASIPVGRDRVYGYTF
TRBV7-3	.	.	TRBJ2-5	TGTGCCAGCAGCTTAACTGGCAGGGTGGAGACCCAGTACTTC	CASSLTGRVETQYF
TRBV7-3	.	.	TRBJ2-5	TGTGCCAGCAGCTTAGGGTTTGGCAGTAGGGGAGAGACCCAGTACTTC	CASSLGFGSRGETQYF